Detailed here is one T cell receptor beta chain. Libraries were prepared by immunoSEQ multiplex PCR; TCRdb keeps only in-frame clonotypes and omits some of them. The sample has about 81,000 clones, approximately 92% seen once; the top ten hold approximately 1.5%. This CDR3 comprises 13 residues. V lost 2 bases and J lost 6; bases outside the gene matches: 2. The germline V gene has CDR1 KGHSH and CDR2 LQKENI. The sample belongs to a study of human versus mouse CDR3 diversity and MHC coevolution. V usage is TRBV18 and J usage is TRBJ1-2, with TRBD1 matching 8 bases. The source is a person aged 30 to 69 in good health. The sample taken for sequencing was naive CD4+ T cells from blood. Specified subset: CD45RO-negative CD62L-positive naive CD4 T cells. The DNA of the CDR3 is TGTGCCAGCTCACCAGGACAGGGAGATGGCTACACCTTC. It translates to CASSPGQGDGYTF.